This TCR beta chain derives from a study of radiation and T cells in renal cell carcinoma. Study-wide findings and caveats: From baseline, blood top tumor clonotypes peaked at 2 weeks post-radiation.

As to this clone: What it binds is unknown.

Profiling relied on immunoSEQ multiplex PCR, and the TCRdb table lists in-frame clones only, not all of them. The top ten hold 15% to 20% of the sample, which has over 120,000 clones, 86% seen once. The CDR3 covers 14 residues. The V end was cut by 0 bases, the J end by 6 bases, with 12 bases between. Germline V gene sequence: CDR1 SGHDT, CDR2 YYEEEE. Time point specified: blood 4 weeks post-SBRT, at nephrectomy. Treatment: 15 Gy SBRT to primary tumor, nephrectomy 4 weeks later. Nephrectomy followed 15 Gy stereotactic body radiation by 4 weeks. Radiation-treated patients gave blood at baseline, week 2 and week 4. The tumor was a clear cell renal cell carcinoma.

The sample in question was blood, obtained from a patient whose treatment included radiotherapy and nephrectomy. The chain is built from TRBV5-6 and TRBJ1-2; D unclear. The receptor was derived from a woman in her 50s with renal cell carcinoma. The CDR3 here is CASSLGVGHDGYTF. The CDR3 nucleotides read TGTGCCAGCAGCTTGGGCGTAGGCCATGATGGCTACACCTTC.